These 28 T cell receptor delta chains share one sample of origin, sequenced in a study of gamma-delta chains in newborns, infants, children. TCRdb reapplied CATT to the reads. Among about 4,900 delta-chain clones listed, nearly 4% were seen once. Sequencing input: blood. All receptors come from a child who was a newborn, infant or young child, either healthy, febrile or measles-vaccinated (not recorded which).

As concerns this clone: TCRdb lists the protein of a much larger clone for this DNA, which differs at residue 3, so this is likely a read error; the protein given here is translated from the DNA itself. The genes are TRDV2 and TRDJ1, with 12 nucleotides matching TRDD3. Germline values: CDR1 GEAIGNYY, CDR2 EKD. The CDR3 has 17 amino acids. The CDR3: CARDTGGYKTRTDKLIF. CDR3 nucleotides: TGTGCCCGTGACACTGGGGGATACAAAACCCGCACCGATAAACTCATCTTT.

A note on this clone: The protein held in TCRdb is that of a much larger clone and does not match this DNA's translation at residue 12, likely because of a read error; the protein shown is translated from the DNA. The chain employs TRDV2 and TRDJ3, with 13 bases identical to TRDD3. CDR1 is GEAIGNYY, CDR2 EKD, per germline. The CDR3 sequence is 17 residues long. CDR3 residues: CACDKILGDTDARQMFF. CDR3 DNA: TGTGCCTGTGACAAAATACTGGGGGATACGGACGCCCGACAGATGTTTTTC.

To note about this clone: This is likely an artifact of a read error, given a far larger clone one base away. CDR3 coding DNA: TGTGCCTGTGACACTGGGGGATCCAAAACCCGCACCGATAAACTCATCTTT. The encoded protein is CACDTGGSKTRTDKLIF. The rearrangement joins TRDV2 to TRDJ1; 8 bases map to TRDD3. The V gene end was trimmed by 1 base and the J gene end by 1 base; junction bases not matched to a gene: 10. CDR1 and CDR2 from the germline V gene are GEAIGNYY and EKD. CDR3 size: 17 residues.

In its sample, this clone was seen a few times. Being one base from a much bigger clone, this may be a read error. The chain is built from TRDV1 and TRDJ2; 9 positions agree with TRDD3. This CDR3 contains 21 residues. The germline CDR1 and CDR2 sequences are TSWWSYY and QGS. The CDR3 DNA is TGTGCTCTTGGGGAACCCACCTCGGTACTGGGGGACCCGCGGTTGACAGCACAACCCTTCTTT. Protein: CALGEPTSVLGDPRLTAQPFF.

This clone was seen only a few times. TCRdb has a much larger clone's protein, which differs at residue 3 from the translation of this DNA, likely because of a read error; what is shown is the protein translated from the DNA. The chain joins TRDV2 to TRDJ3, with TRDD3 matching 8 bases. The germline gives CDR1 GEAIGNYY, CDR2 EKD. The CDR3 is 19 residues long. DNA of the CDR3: TGTGCCCGTGACGATAAGGGGATACTGAGCTCCTGGGACACCCGACAGATGTTTTTC. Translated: CARDDKGILSSWDTRQMFF.

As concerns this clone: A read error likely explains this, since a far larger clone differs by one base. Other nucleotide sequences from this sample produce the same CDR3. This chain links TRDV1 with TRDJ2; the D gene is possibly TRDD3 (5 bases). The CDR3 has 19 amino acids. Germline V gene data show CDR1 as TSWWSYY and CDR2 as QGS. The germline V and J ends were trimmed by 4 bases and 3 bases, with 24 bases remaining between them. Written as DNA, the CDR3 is TGTGCTCTTGGGGGCCCTTTTACTAGGCTGGGAGGAATGACAGCACAACTCTTCTTT. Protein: CALGGPFTRLGGMTAQLFF.

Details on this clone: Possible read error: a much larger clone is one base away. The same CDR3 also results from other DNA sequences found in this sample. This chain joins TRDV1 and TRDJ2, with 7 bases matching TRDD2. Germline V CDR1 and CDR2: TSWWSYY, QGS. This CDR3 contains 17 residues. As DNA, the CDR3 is TGTGCTCTTGGGAAGGGTTTCCTACGCCTTTTGACAGCACAACTCTTCTTC. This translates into CALGKGFLRLLTAQLFF.

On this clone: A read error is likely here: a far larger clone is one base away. The CDR3 DNA is TGTGCTCTTGGGGGGCTCCCGTACTGGGGGACCCAGAGCTCCTGGGACACCCAACAGATGTTTTTC. Protein product: CALGGLPYWGTQSSWDTQQMFF. The chain couples TRDV1 to TRDJ3; the match to TRDD3 covers 9 bases. The CDR3 totals 22 residues. The germline CDR1 and CDR2 sequences are TSWWSYY and QGS.

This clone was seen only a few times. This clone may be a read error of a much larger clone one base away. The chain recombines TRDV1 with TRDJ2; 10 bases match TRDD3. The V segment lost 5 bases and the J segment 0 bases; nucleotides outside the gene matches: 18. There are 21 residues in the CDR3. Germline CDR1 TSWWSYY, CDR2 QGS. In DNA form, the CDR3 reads TGTGCTCTTGGGACACTAAGACAACTTGGGGGATACAAAACTTTGACAGCACAACTCTTCTTT. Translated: CALGTLRQLGGYKTLTAQLFF.

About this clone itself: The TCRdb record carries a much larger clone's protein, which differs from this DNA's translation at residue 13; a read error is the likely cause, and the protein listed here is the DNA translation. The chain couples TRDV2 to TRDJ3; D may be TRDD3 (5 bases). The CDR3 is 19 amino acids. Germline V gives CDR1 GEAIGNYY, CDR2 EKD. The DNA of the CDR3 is TGTGCCTGTGACACCTTGGGGACCCTAAGCTCCTGGGTCACCCGACAGATGTTTTTC. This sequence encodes CACDTLGTLSSWVTRQMFF.

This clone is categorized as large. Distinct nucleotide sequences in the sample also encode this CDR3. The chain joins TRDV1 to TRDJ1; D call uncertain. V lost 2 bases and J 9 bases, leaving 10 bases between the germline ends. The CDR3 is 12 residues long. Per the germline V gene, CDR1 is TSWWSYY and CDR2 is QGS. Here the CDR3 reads CALGEDRGELIF. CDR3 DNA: TGTGCTCTTGGGGAAGATAGAGGGGAACTCATCTTT.

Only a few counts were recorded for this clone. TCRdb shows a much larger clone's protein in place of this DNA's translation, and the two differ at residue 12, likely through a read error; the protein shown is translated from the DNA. The CDR3 protein is CALGELYWGTPGRYTDKLIF. CDR3 nucleotides: TGTGCTCTTGGGGAACTCTACTGGGGGACTCCGGGGCGGTACACCGATAAACTCATCTTT. J is TRDJ1 and V is TRDV1, with 9 bases fitting TRDD3. The germline CDR1 and CDR2 sequences are TSWWSYY and QGS. The ends lost 0 bases at V and 0 bases at J; junction bases unmatched: 14. The CDR3 covers 20 residues.

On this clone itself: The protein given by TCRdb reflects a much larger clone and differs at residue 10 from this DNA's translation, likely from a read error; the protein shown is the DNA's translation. DNA for the CDR3: TGTGCTCTTGGGGAAAGGGGGGAATACCGGGGGATACGCGTGGATAAACTCATCTTT. As protein: CALGERGEYRGIRVDKLIF. The chain is built from TRDV1 and TRDJ1; 10 bases line up with TRDD3. J gave up 5 bases and V 2 bases, and 17 bases lay outside the gene matches. This CDR3 region has 19 residues. Germline V gene data show CDR1 as TSWWSYY and CDR2 as QGS.

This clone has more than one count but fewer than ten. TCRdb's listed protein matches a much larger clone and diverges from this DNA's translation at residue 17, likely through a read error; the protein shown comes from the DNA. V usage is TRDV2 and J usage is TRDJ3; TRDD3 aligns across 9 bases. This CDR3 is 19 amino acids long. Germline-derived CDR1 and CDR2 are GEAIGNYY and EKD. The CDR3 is CACDERPTGIRWDTRQTFF. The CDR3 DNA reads TGTGCCTGTGACGAGAGACCTACGGGGATACGCTGGGACACCCGACAGACGTTTTTC.

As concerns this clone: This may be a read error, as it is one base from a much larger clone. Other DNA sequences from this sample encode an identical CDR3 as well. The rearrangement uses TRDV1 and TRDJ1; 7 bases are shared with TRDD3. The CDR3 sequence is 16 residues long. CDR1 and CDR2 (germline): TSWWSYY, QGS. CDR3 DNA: TGTGCTCTTGGGGAACTGTTGGGATACCACACTGATAAACTCATCTTT. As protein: CALGELLGYHTDKLIF.

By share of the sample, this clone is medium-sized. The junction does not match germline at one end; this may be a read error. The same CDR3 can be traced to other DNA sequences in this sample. CDR3 sequence reads: CACDTVKAGQSSWDTRQMFF. CDR3 nucleotides: TGTGCCTGTGACACCGTCAAGGCGGGGCAAAGCTCCTGGGACACCCGCCAGATGTTTTTC. The genes are TRDV2 and TRDJ3, with D perhaps TRDD3 (5 bases). Germline CDR1 reads GEAIGNYY; CDR2 reads EKD. The CDR3 runs 20 residues.

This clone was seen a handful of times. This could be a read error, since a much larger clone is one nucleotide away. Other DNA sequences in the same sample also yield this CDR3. The CDR3 sequence is CALGEPPLGANKLIF. In nucleotides, the CDR3 is TGTGCTCTCGGGGAACCCCCCTTGGGGGCTAATAAACTCATCTTT. V is TRDV1 and J is TRDJ1; tentatively, D is TRDD3 (6 bases). Germline V CDR1 and CDR2: TSWWSYY, QGS. The CDR3 spans 15 residues.

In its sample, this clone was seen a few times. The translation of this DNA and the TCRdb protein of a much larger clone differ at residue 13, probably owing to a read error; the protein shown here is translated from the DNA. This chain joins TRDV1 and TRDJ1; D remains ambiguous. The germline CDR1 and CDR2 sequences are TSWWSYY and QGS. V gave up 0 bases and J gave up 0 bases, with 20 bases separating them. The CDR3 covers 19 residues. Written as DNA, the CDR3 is TGTGCTCTTGGGGAACTAGGACTCTTTCTGACCCCGCACACCGATAAACTCATCTTT. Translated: CALGELGLFLTPHTDKLIF.

This chain's CDR3 is CALGEPRTLPPVLEDRRQVVGLFCKLIF. For the CDR3, the DNA is TGTGCTCTTGGGGAACCACGGACCCTTCCTCCAGTACTGGAGGATAGAAGGCAGGTTGTAGGTCTCTTCTGTAAACTCATCTTT. The chain carries TRDV1 and TRDJ1; 7 bases align to TRDD2. After removal of 1 base from V and 7 bases from J, the junction contained 48 bases not matched to a gene. Germline CDR1 reads TSWWSYY; CDR2 reads QGS. The CDR3 runs to 28 residues.

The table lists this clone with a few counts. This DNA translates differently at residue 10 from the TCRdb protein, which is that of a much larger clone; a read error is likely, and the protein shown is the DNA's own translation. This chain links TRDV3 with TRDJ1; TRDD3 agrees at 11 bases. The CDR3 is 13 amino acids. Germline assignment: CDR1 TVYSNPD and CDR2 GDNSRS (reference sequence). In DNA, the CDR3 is TGTGCCTTATCTGGGGGATACACCGATGAACTCATCTTT. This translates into CALSGGYTDELIF.

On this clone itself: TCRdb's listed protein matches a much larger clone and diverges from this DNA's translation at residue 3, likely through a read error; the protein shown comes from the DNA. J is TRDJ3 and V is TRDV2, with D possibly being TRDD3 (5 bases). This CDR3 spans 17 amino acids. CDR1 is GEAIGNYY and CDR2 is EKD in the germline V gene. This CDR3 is CARDPFSDTWDTRQMFF. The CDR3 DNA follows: TGTGCCCGTGACCCTTTTTCGGATACCTGGGACACCCGACAGATGTTTTTC.

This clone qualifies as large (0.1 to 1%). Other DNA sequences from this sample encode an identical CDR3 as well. The CDR3, as DNA: TGTGCCTGTGACATACTGGGGGATACAGCACAACTCTTCTTT. Amino acid sequence: CACDILGDTAQLFF. The rearrangement joins TRDV2 to TRDJ2; 10 bases agree with TRDD3. V lost 2 bases and J lost 5; bases outside the gene matches: 1. Germline V gene lookup returns CDR1 GEAIGNYY and CDR2 EKD. The CDR3 spans 14 residues.

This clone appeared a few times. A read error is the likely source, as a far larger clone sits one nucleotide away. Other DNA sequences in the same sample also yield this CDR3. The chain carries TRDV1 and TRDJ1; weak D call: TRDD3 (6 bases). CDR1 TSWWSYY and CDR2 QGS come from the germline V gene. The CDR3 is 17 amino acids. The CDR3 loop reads CALGELWGYYYTDKLIF. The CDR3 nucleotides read TGTGCTCTTGGGGAACTATGGGGGTACTATTACACCGATAAACTTATCTTT.

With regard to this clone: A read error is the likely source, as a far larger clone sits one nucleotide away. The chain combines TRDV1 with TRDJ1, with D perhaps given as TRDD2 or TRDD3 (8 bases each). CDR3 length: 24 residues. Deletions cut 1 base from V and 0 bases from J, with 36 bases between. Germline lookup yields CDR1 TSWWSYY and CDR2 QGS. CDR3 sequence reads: CALGEPTALPMRGYKRLYTDKLIF. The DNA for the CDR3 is TGTGCTCTTGGGGAACCAACGGCCCTTCCTATGAGGGGATACAAGAGGTTGTACACCGATAAACTCATCTTT.

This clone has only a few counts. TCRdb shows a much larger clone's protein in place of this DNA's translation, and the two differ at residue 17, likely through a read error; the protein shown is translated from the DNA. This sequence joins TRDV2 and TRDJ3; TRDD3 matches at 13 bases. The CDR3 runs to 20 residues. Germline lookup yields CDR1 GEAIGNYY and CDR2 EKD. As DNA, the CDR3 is TGTGCCTGTGACTTCTTACTGGGGGATACGCGCTCCTGGGACACCCGAAAGATGTTTTTC. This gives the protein CACDFLLGDTRSWDTRKMFF.

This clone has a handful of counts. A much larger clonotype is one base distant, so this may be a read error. For the CDR3, the DNA is TGTGCTCTTGGGAACCCCTACTGTGGGATACGCACCGATAAACTCATCTTT. Translated: CALGNPYCGIRTDKLIF. The chain couples TRDV1 to TRDJ1; 8 nucleotides line up with TRDD3. CDR3 length equals 17 residues. Germline trimming cut 5 bases from V and 1 base from J; bases unmatched to any gene: 12. Germline V lookup: CDR1 TSWWSYY, CDR2 QGS.

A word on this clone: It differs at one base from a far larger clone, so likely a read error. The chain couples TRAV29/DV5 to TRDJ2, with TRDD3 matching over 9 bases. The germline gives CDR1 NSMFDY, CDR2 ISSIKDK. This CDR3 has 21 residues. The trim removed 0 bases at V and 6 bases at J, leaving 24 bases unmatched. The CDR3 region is CAASGIWPLYWGTRRAAQLFF. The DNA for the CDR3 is TGTGCAGCAAGCGGAATTTGGCCGCTCTACTGGGGGACACGGAGGGCAGCACAACTCTTCTTT.

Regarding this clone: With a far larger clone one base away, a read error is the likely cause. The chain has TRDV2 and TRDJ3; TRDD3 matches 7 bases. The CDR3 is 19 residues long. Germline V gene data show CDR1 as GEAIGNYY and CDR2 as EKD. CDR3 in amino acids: CARDRRGIPPPWDTRQMFF. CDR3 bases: TGTGCCCGTGACCGTCGGGGGATCCCCCCACCCTGGGACACCCGACAGATGTTTTTC.